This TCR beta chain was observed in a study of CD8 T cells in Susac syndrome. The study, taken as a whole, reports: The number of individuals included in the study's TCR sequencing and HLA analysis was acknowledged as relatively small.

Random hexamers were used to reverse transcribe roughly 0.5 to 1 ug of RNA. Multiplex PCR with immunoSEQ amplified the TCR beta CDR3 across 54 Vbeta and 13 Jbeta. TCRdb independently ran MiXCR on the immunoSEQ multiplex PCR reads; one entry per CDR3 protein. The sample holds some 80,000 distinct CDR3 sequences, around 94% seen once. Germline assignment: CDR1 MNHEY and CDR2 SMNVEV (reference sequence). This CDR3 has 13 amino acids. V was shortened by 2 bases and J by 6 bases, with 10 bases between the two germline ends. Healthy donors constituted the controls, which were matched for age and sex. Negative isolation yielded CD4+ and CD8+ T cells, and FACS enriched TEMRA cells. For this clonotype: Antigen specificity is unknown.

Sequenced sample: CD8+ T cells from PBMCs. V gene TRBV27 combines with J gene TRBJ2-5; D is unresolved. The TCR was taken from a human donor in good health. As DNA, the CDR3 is TGTGCCAGCAGTTTACAGGCTTGGAAGACCCAGTACTTC. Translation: CASSLQAWKTQYF.